This is a list of T cell receptor beta chains from one sample in a study of T cells in localized non-small cell lung cancer. Libraries were prepared by immunoSEQ multiplex PCR; TCRdb keeps only in-frame clonotypes and omits some of them. The data contain roughly 58,000 clones, 75% to 85% of them singletons. The starting material was PBMCs, obtained before any cancer treatment. These receptors were taken from a man aged 40 to 70 with stage II lung adenocarcinoma. CDR3s include the opening cysteine and the closing phenylalanine or tryptophan. Fields, in order: J gene, V gene, D gene, clone size, CDR3 protein, CDR3 DNA. The D gene is left open where the match is weak. Some rows mark clone size as missing; the rest say once, few, many or name a class of expanded clone.

TRBJ1-5 | TRBV15 | NA | NA | CATSRGGRPQHF | TGTGCCACCAGCAGAGGGGGGCGGCCCCAGCATTTT
TRBJ1-1 | TRBV5-1 | NA | few | CASSLAVNTEAFF | TGCGCCAGCAGCTTGGCCGTGAACACTGAAGCTTTCTTT
TRBJ2-5 | TRBV4-1 | TRBD2 | once | CASSQVGTSGRETQYF | TGCGCCAGCAGCCAAGTGGGGACTAGCGGGAGGGAGACCCAGTACTTC
TRBJ2-1 | TRBV19 | TRBD2 | NA | CASSMDSEGLLGRARGQFF | TGTGCCAGTAGTATGGACAGTGAAGGTCTTCTCGGGAGGGCCCGGGGACAGTTCTTC
TRBJ2-6 | TRBV11-2 | TRBD1 | NA | CASSPRDSPSSGANVLTF | TGTGCCAGCAGCCCTCGGGACAGCCCGAGCTCTGGGGCCAACGTCCTGACTTTC
TRBJ2-1 | TRBV5-1 | TRBD2 | NA | CASSRTSGTTNEQFF | TGCGCCAGCAGTCGGACTAGCGGTACTACAAATGAGCAGTTCTTC
TRBJ2-3 | TRBV7-3 | NA | NA | CASSRNQGLSTDTQYF | TGTGCCAGCAGCCGAAACCAGGGCCTAAGCACAGATACGCAGTATTTT
TRBJ2-7 | TRBV5-8 | TRBD2 | NA | CASSKTSGRGGAYEQYF | TGTGCCAGCAGCAAGACTAGCGGGAGAGGAGGCGCCTACGAGCAGTACTTC
TRBJ1-2 | TRBV2 | TRBD1 | NA | CASSEGGTGRNYGYTF | TGTGCCAGCAGTGAAGGTGGGACAGGGCGGAACTATGGCTACACCTTC
TRBJ1-4 | TRBV6-5 | NA | NA | CASSTPGSSKLFF | TGTGCCAGCAGCACTCCCGGCTCCTCGAAACTGTTTTTT
TRBJ1-1 | TRBV5-1 | NA | NA | CASSTRTGNTEAFF | TGCGCCAGCAGCACAAGGACGGGGAACACTGAAGCTTTCTTT
TRBJ2-7 | TRBV5-1 | TRBD1 | NA | CAIRTGPYEQYF | TGCGCCATCCGGACAGGGCCCTACGAGCAGTACTTC
TRBJ2-1 | TRBV29-1 | TRBD2 | NA | CSVVREGLKNEQFF | TGCAGCGTTGTGCGGGAGGGACTTAAGAATGAGCAGTTCTTC
TRBJ1-1 | TRBV4-3 | NA | NA | CASSQERGRNTEAFF | TGCGCCAGCAGCCAAGAGAGGGGAAGAAACACTGAAGCTTTCTTT
TRBJ2-7 | TRBV30 | NA | few | CAWSPLGLGYEQYF | TGTGCCTGGAGCCCGCTGGGACTCGGGTACGAGCAGTACTTC
TRBJ2-1 | TRBV5-6 | NA | once | CASSLLGNEQFF | TGTGCCAGCAGCTTGTTGGGCAATGAGCAGTTCTTC
TRBJ2-1 | TRBV10-2 | TRBD2 | NA | CASRISGGYNEQFF | TGCGCCAGCAGGATTAGCGGGGGCTACAATGAGCAGTTCTTC